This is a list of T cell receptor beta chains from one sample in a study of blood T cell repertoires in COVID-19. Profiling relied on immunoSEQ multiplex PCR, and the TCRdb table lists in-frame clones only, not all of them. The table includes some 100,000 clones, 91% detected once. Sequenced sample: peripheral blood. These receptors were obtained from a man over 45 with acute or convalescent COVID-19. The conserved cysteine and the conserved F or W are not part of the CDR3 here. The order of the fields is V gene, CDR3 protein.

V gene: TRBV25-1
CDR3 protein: ASSGGWGHEQY

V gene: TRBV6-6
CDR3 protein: ASRHTGGGKYEQY

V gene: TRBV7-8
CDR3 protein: ASSLRLGQPQH

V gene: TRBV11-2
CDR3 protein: ASSLDQARTEAF

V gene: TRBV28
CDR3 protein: ASRPGGMNTEAF

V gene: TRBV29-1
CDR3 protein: SVEKGRGTEAF

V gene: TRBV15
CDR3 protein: ATRSGWQMNTGELF

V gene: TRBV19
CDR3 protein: ASSIRGSEQY

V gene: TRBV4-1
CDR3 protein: ASSQVWGEESPLH

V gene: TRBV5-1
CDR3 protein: ASSLDRATQY

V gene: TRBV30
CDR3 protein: AWIVAGYGNTEAF

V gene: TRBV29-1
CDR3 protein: SVETDRGSTIY

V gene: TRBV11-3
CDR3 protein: ASSQDGTVNSPLH

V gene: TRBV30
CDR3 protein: AWGLPSDDTGELF

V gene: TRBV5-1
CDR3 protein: ASSSRTGTGFNSPLH

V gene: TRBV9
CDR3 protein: ASSGTSTEQY

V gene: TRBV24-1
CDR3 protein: ATSATSGGVKNTGELF

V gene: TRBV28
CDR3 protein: ASSVTLAGAETQY

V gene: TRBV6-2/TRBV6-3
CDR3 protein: ASSSGTGGLEAF

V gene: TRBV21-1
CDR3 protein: ASRRQGGTGELF

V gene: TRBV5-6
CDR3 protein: ASSLGGTGRETQY

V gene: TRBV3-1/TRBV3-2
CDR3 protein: ASSQAAGTLIQETQY

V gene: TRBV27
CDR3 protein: ASSFGGAPRGYT

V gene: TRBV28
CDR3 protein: ASSFRANTQY

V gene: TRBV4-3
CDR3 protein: ASSQDRYRQAPHEQY